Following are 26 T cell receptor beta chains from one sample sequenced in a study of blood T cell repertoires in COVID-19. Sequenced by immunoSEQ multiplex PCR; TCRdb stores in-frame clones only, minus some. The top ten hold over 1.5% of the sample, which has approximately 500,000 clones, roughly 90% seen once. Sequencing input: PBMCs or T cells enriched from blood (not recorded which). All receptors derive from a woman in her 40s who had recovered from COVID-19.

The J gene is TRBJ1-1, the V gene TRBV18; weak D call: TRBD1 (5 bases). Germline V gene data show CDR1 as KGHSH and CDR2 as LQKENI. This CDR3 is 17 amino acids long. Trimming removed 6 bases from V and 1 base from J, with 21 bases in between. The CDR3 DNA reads TGTGCCAGCTCCCCCGGGGGGGTGCGAGCCCAGAACACTGAAGCTTTCTTT. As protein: CASSPGGVRAQNTEAFF. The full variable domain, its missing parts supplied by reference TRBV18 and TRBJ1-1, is NAGVMQNPRHLVRRRGQEARLRCSPMKGHSHVYWYRQLPEEGLKFMVYLQKENIIDESGMPKERFSAEFPKEGPSILRIQQVVRGDSAAYFCASSPGGVRAQNTEAFFGQGTRLTVV.

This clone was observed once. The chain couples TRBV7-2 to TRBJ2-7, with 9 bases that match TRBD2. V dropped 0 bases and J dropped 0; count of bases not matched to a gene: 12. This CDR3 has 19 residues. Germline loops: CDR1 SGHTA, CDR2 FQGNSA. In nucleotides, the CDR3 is TGTGCCAGCAGCTTAGCAGCTAGCGGGATATGGGGAAGCTCCTACGAGCAGTACTTC. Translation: CASSLAASGIWGSSYEQYF.

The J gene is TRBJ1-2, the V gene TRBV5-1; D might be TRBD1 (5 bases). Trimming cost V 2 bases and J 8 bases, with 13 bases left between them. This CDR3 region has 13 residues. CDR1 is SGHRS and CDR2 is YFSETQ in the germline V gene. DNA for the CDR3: TGCGCCAGCAGCTTTGGGGGGGTAGACGGCTACACCTTC. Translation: CASSFGGVDGYTF.

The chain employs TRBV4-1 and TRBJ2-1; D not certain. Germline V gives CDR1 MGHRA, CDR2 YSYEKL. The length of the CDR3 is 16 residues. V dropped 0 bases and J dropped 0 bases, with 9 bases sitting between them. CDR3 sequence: CASSQDRTDSYNEQFF. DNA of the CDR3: TGCGCCAGCAGCCAAGATAGAACAGACTCCTACAATGAGCAGTTCTTC.

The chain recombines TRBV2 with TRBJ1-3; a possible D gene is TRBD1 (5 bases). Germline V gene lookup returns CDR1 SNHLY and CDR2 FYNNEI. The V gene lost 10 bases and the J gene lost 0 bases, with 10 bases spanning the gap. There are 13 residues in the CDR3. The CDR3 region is CAKQTDSGNTIYF. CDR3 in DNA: TGTGCCAAGCAGACAGACTCTGGAAACACCATATATTTT. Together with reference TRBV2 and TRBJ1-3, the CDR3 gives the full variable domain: EPEVTQTPSHQVTQMGQEVILRCVPISNHLYFYWYRQILGQKVEFLVSFYNNEISEKSEIFDDQFSVERPDGSNFTLKIRSTKLEDSAMYFCAKQTDSGNTIYFGEGSWLTVV.

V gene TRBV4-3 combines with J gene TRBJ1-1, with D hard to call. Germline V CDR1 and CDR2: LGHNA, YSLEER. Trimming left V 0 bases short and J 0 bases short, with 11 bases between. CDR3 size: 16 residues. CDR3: CASSQDSNSMNTEAFF. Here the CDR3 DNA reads TGCGCCAGCAGCCAAGATTCGAACAGTATGAACACTGAAGCTTTCTTT.

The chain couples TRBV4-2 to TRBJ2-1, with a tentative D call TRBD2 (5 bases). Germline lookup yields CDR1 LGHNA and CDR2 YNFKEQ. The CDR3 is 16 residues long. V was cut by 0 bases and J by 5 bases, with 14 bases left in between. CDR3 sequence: CASSQDPSGGNNEQFF. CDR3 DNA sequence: TGTGCCAGCAGCCAAGACCCCAGCGGAGGTAACAATGAGCAGTTCTTC.

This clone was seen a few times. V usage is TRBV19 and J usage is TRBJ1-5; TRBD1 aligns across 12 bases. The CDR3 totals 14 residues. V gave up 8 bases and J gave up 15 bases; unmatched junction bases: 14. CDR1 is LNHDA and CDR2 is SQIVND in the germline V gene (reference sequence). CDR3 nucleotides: TGTGCCAGTGGGTACCCGGGACAGGGGGCAAGACCGCATTTT. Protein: CASGYPGQGARPHF.

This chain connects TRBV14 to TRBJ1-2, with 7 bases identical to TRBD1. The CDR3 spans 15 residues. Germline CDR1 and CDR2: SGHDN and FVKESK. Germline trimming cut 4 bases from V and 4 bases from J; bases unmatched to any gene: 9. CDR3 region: CASSLLGQNSYGYTF. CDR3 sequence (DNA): TGTGCCAGCAGCCTCCTGGGACAGAACAGCTATGGCTACACCTTC.

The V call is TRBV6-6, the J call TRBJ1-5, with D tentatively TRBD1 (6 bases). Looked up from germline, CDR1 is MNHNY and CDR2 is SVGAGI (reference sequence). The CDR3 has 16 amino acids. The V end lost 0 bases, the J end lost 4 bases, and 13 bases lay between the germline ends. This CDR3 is CASSYSSRGGNQPQHF. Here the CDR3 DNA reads TGTGCCAGCAGTTACTCGAGCAGGGGTGGGAATCAGCCCCAGCATTTT.

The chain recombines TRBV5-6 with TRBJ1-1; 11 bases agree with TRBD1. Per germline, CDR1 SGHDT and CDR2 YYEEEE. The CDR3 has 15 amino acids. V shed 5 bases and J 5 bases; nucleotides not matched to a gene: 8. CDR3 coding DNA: TGTGCCAGCAGAGATGGACAGGGGGCAGGAACTGAAGCTTTCTTT. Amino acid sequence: CASRDGQGAGTEAFF.

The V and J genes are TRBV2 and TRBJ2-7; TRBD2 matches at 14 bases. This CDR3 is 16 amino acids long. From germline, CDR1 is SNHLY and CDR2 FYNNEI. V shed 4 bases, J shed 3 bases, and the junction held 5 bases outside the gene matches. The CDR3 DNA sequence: TGTGCCAGCAGTGGACTAGCGGGAGGGCCTATCTACGAGCAGTACTTC. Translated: CASSGLAGGPIYEQYF.

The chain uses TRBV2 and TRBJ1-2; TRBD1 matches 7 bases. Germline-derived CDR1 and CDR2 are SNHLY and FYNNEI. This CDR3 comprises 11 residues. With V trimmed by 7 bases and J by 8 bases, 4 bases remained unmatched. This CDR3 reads CASTRDSGYTF. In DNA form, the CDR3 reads TGTGCCAGCACTCGGGACAGCGGCTACACCTTC.

CDR3 coding DNA: TGTGCCAGCAGCTTACAAGGGGGCGACGGAAACACCATATATTTT. It encodes CASSLQGGDGNTIYF. This chain joins TRBV13 and TRBJ1-3; 7 bases map to TRBD1. Germline CDR1 and CDR2: PRHDT and FYEKMQ (reference sequence). With V trimmed by 2 bases and J by 4 bases, 5 bases remained unmatched. CDR3 length equals 15 residues.

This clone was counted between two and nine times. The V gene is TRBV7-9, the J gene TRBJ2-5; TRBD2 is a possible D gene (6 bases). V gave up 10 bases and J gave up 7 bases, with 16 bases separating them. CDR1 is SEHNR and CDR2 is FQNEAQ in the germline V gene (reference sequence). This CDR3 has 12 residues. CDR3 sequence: CATRGEDATQYF. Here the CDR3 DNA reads TGTGCCACGCGAGGGGAGGACGCGACCCAGTACTTC.

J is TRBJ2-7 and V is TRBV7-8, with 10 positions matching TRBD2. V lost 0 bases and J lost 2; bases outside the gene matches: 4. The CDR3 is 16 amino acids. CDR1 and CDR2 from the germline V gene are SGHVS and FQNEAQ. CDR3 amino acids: CASSLALAGVPYEQYF. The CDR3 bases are TGTGCCAGCAGCTTAGCGCTAGCGGGAGTCCCCTACGAGCAGTACTTC.

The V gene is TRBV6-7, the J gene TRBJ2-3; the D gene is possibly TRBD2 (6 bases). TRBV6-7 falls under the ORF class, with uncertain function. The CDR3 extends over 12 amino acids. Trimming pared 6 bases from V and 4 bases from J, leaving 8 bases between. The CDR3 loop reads CASRGGADTQYF. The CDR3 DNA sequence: TGTGCCAGCAGGGGGGGTGCAGATACGCAGTATTTT.

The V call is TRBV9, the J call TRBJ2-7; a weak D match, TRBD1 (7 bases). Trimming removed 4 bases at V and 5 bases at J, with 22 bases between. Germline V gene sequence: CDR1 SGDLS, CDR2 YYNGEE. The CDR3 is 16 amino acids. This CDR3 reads CASSRSPSRGTHEQYF. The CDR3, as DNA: TGTGCCAGCAGCCGATCCCCCTCCAGGGGGACTCACGAGCAGTACTTC.

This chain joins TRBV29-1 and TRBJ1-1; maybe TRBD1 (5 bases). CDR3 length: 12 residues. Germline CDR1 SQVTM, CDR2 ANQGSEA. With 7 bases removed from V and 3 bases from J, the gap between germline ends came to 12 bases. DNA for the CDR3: TGCAGCGCTGATTTAGGGGACACTGAAGCTTTCTTT. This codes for CSADLGDTEAFF.

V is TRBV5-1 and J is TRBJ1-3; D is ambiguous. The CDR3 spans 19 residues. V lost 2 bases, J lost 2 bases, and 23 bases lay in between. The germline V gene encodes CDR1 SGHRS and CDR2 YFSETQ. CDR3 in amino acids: CASSFSSPTAGGTGNTIYF. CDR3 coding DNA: TGCGCCAGCAGCTTTTCATCTCCTACAGCGGGCGGTACTGGAAACACCATATATTTT.

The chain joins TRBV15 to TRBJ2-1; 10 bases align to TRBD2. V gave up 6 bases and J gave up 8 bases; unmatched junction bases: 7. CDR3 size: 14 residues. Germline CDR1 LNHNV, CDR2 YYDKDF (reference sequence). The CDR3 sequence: CATREREGVHEQFF. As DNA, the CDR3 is TGTGCCACCAGAGAGCGGGAGGGCGTCCATGAGCAGTTCTTC. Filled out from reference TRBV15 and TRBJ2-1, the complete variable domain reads DAMVIQNPRYQVTQFGKPVTLSCSQTLNHNVMYWYQQKSSQAPKLLFHYYDKDFNNEADTPDNFQSRRPNTSFCFLDIRSPGLGDTAMYLCATREREGVHEQFFGPGTRLTVL.

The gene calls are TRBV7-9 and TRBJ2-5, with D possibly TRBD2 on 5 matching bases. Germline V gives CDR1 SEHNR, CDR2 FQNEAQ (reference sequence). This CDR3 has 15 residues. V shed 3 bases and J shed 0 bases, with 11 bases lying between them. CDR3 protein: CASSFAEGYQETQYF. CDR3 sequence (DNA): TGTGCCAGCAGCTTCGCCGAGGGCTACCAAGAGACCCAGTACTTC.

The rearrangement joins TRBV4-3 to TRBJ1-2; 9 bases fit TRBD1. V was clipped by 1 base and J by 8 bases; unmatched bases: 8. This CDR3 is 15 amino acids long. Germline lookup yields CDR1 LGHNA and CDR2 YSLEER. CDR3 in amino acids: CASSQVWRDRVGYTF. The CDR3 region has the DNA TGCGCCAGCAGCCAAGTTTGGAGGGACAGGGTGGGCTACACCTTC.

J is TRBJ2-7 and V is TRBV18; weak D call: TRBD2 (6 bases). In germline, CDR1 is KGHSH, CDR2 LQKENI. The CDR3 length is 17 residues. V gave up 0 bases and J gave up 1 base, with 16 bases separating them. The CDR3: CASSPPGGSTGSYEQYF. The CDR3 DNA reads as TGTGCCAGCTCACCACCGGGGGGTTCAACAGGTTCCTACGAGCAGTACTTC.

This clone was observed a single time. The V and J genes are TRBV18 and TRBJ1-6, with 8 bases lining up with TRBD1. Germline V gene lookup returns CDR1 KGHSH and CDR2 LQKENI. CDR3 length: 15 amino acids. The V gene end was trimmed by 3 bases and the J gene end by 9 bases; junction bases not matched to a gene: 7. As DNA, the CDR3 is TGTGCCAGCTCACCGGAACAGGGGGGTCTTTCACCCCTCCACTTT. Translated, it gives CASSPEQGGLSPLHF.

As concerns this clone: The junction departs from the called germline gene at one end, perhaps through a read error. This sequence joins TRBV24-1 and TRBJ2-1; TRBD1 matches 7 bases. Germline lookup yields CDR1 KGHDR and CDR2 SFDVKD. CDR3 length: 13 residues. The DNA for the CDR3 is TGTGCCACCAGTGACCCGGGACAGCTCCCCCTAATCTTC. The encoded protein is CATSDPGQLPLIF.